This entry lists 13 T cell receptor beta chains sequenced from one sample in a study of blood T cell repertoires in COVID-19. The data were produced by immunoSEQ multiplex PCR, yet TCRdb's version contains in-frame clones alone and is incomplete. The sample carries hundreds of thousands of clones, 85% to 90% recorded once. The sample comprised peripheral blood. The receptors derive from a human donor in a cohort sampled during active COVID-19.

The CDR3 DNA reads TGTGCCAGCAGTGATAAGCGGGATACGCAGTATTTT. Translation gives CASSDKRDTQYF. V gene TRBV2 combines with J gene TRBJ2-3; tentatively, D is TRBD2 (5 bases). V was trimmed by 3 bases and J by 6 bases, leaving 7 bases between them. The CDR3 extends over 12 amino acids. Germline loops: CDR1 SNHLY, CDR2 FYNNEI.

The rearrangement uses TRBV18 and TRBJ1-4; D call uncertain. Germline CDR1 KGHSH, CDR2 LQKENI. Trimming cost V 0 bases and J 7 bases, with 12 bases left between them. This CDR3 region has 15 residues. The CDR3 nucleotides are TGTGCCAGCTCACCACCCGCGGGATTGGGTGAAAAACTGTTTTTT. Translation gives CASSPPAGLGEKLFF.

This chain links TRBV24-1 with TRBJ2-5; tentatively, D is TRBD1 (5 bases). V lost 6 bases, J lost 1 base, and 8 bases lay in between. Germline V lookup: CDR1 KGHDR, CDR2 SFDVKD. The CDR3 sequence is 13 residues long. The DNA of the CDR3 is TGTGCCACCAGTCCCCAGGGCCAAGAGACCCAGTACTTC. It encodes CATSPQGQETQYF.

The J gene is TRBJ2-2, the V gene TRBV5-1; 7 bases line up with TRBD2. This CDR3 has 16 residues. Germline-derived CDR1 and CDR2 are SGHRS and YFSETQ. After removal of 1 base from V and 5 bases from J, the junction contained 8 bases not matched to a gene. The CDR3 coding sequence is TGCGCCAGCAGCTTGATGAGCGGGACGGTTACCGGGGAGCTGTTTTTT. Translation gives CASSLMSGTVTGELFF.

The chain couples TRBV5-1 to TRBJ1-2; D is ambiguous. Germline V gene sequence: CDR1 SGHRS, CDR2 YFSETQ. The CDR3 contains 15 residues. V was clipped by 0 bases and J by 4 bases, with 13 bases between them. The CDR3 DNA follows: TGCGCCAGCAGCTTGGAAGGAGCGTCTATCTATGGCTACACCTTC. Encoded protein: CASSLEGASIYGYTF.

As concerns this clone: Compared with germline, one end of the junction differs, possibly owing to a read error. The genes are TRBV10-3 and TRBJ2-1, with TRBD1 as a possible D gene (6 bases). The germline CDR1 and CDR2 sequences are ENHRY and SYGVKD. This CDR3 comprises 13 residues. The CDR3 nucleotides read TGTGCCATAAGTGGGGCCAGGGGCAATGAGCAGTTCTTC. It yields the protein CAISGARGNEQFF.

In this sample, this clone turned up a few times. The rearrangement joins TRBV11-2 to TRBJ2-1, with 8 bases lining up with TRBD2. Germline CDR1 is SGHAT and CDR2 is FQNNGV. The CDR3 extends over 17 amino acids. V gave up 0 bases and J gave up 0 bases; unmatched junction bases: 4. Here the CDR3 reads CASSLDLAGSSYNEQFF. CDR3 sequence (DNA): TGTGCCAGCAGCTTAGATTTAGCGGGAAGCTCCTACAATGAGCAGTTCTTC.

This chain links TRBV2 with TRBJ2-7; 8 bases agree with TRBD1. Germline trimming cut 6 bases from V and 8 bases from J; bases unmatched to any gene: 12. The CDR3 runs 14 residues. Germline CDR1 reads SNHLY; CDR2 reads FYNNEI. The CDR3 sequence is CASRPGQGANKQYF. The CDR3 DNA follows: TGTGCCAGCAGGCCCGGACAGGGCGCAAATAAGCAGTACTTC. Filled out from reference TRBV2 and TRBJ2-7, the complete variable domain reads EPEVTQTPSHQVTQMGQEVILRCVPISNHLYFYWYRQILGQKVEFLVSFYNNEISEKSEIFDDQFSVERPDGSNFTLKIRSTKLEDSAMYFCASRPGQGANKQYFGPGTRLTVT.

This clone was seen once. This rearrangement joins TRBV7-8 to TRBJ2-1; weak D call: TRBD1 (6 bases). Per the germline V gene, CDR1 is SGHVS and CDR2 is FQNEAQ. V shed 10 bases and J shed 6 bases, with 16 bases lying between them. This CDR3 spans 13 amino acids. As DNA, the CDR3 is TGTGCCACCAAAACAGGGTTGGGCAATGAGCAGTTCTTC. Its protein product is CATKTGLGNEQFF.

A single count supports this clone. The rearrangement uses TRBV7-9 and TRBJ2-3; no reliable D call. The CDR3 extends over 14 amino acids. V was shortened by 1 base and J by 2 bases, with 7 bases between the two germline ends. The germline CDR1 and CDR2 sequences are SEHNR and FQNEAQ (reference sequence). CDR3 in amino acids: CASSLEAYTDTQYF. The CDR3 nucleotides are TGTGCCAGCAGCTTAGAAGCGTACACAGATACGCAGTATTTT.

CDR3 amino acids: CASSYSSGRRTEAFF. The CDR3 DNA is TGTGCCAGCAGTTACTCATCAGGGCGTCGCACTGAAGCTTTCTTT. The chain joins TRBV6-6 to TRBJ1-1; possibly TRBD1 for D (5 bases). This CDR3 is built from 15 residues. The V and J ends lost 0 bases and 4 bases respectively, with 12 bases between them. Per the germline V gene, CDR1 is MNHNY and CDR2 is SVGAGI (reference sequence).

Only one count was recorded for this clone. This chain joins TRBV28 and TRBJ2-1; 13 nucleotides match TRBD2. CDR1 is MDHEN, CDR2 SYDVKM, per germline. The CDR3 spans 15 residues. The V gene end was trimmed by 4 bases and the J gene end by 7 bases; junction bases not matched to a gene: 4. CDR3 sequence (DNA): TGTGCCAGCAGTTGGGGGACTAGCGGGGTGAATGAGCAGTTCTTC. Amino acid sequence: CASSWGTSGVNEQFF.

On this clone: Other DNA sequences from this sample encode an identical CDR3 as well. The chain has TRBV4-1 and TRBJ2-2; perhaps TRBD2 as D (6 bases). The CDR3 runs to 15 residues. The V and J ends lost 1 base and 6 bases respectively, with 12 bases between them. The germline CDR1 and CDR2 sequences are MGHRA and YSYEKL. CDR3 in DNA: TGCGCCAGCAGCCAAGGTTCGGGAGACGCCGGGGAGCTGTTTTTT. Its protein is CASSQGSGDAGELFF.